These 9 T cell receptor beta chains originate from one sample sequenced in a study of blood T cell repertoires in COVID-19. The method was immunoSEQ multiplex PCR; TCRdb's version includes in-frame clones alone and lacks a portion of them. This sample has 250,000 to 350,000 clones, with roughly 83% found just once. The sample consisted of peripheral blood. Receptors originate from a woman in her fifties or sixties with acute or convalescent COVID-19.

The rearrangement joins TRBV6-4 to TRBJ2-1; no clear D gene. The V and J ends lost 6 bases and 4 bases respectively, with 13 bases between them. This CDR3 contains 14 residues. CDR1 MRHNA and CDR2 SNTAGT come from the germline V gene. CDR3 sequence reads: CASSRSETYNEQFF. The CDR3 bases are TGTGCCAGCAGCCGAAGCGAGACTTACAATGAGCAGTTCTTC.

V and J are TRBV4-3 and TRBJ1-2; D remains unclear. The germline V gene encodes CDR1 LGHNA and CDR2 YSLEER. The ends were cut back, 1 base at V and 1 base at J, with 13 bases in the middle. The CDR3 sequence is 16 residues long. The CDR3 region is CASSQVRWALNYGYTF. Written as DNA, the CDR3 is TGCGCCAGCAGCCAAGTCCGTTGGGCGCTTAACTATGGCTACACCTTC.

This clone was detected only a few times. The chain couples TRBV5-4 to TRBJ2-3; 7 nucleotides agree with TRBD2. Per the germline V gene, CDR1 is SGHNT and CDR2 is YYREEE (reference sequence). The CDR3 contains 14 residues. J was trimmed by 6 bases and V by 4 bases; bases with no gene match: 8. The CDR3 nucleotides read TGTGCCAGCAGCGCCGGGACTACAAAGGATACGCAGTATTTT. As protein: CASSAGTTKDTQYF.

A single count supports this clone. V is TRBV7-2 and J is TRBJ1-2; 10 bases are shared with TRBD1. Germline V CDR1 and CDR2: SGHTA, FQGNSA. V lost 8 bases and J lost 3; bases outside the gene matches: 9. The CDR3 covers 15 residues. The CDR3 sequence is CASEPGTGEYYGYTF. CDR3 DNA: TGTGCCAGCGAGCCTGGGACAGGGGAGTACTATGGCTACACCTTC.

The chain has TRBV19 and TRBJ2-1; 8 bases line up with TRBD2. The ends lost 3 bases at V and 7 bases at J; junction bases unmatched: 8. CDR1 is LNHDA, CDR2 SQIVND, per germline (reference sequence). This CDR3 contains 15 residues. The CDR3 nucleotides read TGTGCCAGTAGTATCAGCGGGAGCTGGGGGAATGAGCAGTTCTTC. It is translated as CASSISGSWGNEQFF.

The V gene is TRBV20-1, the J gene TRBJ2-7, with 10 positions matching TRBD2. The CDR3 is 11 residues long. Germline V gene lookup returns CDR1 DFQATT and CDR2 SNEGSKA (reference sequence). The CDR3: CRSGRAYEQYF. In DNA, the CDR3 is TGCCGGAGCGGGAGGGCCTACGAGCAGTACTTC.

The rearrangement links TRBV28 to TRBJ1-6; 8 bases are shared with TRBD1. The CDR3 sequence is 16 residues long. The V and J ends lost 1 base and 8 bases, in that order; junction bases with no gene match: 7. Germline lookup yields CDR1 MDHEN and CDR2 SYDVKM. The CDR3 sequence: CASSLYGRGRHSPLHF. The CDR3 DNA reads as TGTGCCAGCAGTTTATATGGCAGGGGGCGGCATTCACCCCTCCACTTT.

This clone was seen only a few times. CDR3 sequence reads: CASSFLGGTRTDTQYF. The DNA for the CDR3 is TGCGCCAGCAGCTTCTTGGGGGGAACCCGCACAGATACGCAGTATTTT. The chain recombines TRBV5-1 with TRBJ2-3; weak D call: TRBD2 (6 bases). The V gene's germline CDR1 is SGHRS and CDR2 YFSETQ. This CDR3 comprises 16 residues. V lost 2 bases, J lost 1 base, and 14 bases lay in between.

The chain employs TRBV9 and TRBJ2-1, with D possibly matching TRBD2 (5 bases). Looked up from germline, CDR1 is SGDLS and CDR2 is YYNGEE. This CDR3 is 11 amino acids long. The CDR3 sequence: CASENYNEQFF. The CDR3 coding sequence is TGTGCTAGCGAGAACTACAATGAGCAGTTCTTC.